Detailed here is one TCR beta chain. Its antigen remains unknown. CDR1 is MNHEY and CDR2 is SMNVEV in the germline V gene (reference sequence). V dropped 8 bases and J dropped 6; count of bases not matched to a gene: 24. CDR3 length: 18 residues. The data were taken from a study of siplizumab effects on memory and regulatory T cells. Broader study findings: Memory cells seemed less diverse than naive T cells, which seemed major alloresponse contributors.

Assay: immunoSEQ multiplex PCR; the TCRdb copy retains only in-frame clones and omits some. Of some 100,000 clones in the sample, about 90% were seen once. The receptor comes from a human donor in good health. The sample taken for sequencing was Tregs sorted from blood. J is TRBJ2-7 and V is TRBV27; TRBD2 aligns across 8 bases. The CDR3 DNA sequence: TGTGCCAGCTTGCCCCGGGTAAGAGCGGGAGAATTGGACTCCGAGCAGTACTTC. Encoded protein: CASLPRVRAGELDSEQYF.